These T cell receptor beta chains were read from a single sample in a study of tumor and adjacent non-tumor tissue in lung cancer. TCRdb recomputed calls from the multiplex PCR reads with MiXCR, one row per CDR3 protein. The sample lists tens of thousands of distinct CDR3 sequences, under 85% occurring once. The sequenced material came from lung tumor tissue. Receptors originate from a woman aged 50 to 60 with non-small cell lung cancer. The CDR3 runs from the conserved cysteine through the conserved F or W. A D gene is named only where the DNA matches it firmly. Where a row states a size, it is once, few, many or the class of an expanded clone; other rows omit it.

J gene,D gene,clone size,V gene,CDR3 protein,CDR3 DNA
TRBJ1-5,.,many,TRBV6-5,CASSVRGQDSNQPQHF,TGTGCCAGCAGTGTGCGAGGCCAAGATAGCAATCAGCCCCAGCATTTT
TRBJ2-6,.,.,TRBV11-2,CACSFEGGAFGANVLTF,TGTGCCTGTAGTTTCGAGGGGGGAGCCTTCGGGGCCAACGTCCTGACTTTC
TRBJ2-2,.,.,TRBV7-2,CVSYGRTSTGELFF,TGTGTCAGTTACGGGAGAACTTCCACCGGGGAGCTGTTTTTT
TRBJ2-1,TRBD1,.,TRBV6-1,CACCATGERYNEQFF,TGTGCCTGCTGTGCGACAGGGGAGCGATATAATGAGCAGTTCTTC
TRBJ2-1,TRBD1,.,TRBV11-1,CAGCLRGGRYEQFF,TGTGCCGGCTGTTTAAGAGGGGGCCGGTATGAGCAGTTCTTC
TRBJ2-3,TRBD1,once,TRBV29-1,CNVEVRYRGTDTQYF,TGCAACGTTGAAGTCAGGTACAGGGGAACAGATACGCAGTATTTT
TRBJ1-6,.,.,TRBV11-2,CASRGPGHSDSPLHF,TGTGCCAGCAGGGGTCCGGGACATAGTGATTCACCCCTCCACTTT
TRBJ2-3,TRBD2,many,TRBV5-1,CASSLTERGTDTQYF,TGCGCCAGCAGCTTGACGGAGCGGGGAACAGATACGCAGTATTTT
TRBJ2-6,.,once,TRBV28,CASSRRPTGTDGANVLTF,TGTGCCAGCAGCCGACGTCCTACAGGGACGGATGGAGCCAACGTCCTGACTTTC
TRBJ1-1,TRBD1,.,TRBV29-1,CSVGEGQDKTEAFF,TGCAGTGTTGGGGAGGGACAGGACAAAACTGAAGCTTTCTTT
TRBJ2-1,.,.,TRBV29-1,CSADIAPVDEQFF,TGCAGCGCCGACATAGCACCCGTAGATGAGCAGTTCTTC
TRBJ2-2,TRBD1,.,TRBV6-1,CASSPGTVTGEMFF,TGTGCCAGCAGCCCTGGGACAGTCACCGGGGAGATGTTTTTT
TRBJ2-1,.,.,TRBV11-3,CAGSNRDGSYNEQFF,TGTGCCGGTAGTAACCGGGACGGCTCCTACAATGAGCAGTTCTTC